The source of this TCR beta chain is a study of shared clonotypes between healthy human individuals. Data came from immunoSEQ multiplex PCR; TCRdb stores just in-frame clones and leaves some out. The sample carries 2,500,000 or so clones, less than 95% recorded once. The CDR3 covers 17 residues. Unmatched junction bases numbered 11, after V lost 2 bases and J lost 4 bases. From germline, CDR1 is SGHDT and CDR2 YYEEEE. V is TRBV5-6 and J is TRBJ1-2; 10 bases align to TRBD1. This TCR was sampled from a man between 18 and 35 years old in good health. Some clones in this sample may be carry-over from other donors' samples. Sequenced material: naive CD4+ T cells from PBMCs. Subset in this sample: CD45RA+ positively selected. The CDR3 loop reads CASSLDRGRDPTYGYTF. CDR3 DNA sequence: TGTGCCAGCAGCTTAGACAGGGGGCGCGACCCTACCTATGGCTACACCTTC.